This passage covers 3 T cell receptor beta chains from one sample sequenced in a study of cytomegalovirus exposure and HLA in healthy donors. Amplification used 60 Vbeta primers and 13 Jbeta primers. TCRdb's copy holds only in-frame clones and misses some; the assay was immunoSEQ multiplex PCR. Of 90,000 to 120,000 clones in the sample, about three quarters were seen once. Material: PBMCs. These receptors were taken from a man younger than 45 in good health and CMV-seronegative.

The V and J genes are TRBV5-1 and TRBJ2-5, with 8 bases lining up with TRBD1. Trimming took 6 bases from V and 4 from J; bases not matched to a gene: 5. The CDR3 has 13 residues. Germline CDR1 and CDR2: SGHRS and YFSETQ. CDR3 in amino acids: CASTWTGPETQYF. CDR3 nucleotide sequence: TGCGCCAGCACCTGGACAGGGCCAGAGACCCAGTACTTC.

In the case of this clone: One end of the junction does not line up with germline, which may come from a read error. The V and J genes are TRBV19 and TRBJ2-7; 7 bases agree with TRBD2. Germline assignment: CDR1 LNHDA and CDR2 SQIVND (reference sequence). The CDR3 spans 15 residues. This CDR3 reads CASSIGEGYSYEQYF. For the CDR3, the DNA is TGTGCCAGTAGCATAGGGGAGGGGTACTCCTACGAGCAGTACTTC.

V and J are TRBV9 and TRBJ2-7, with TRBD2 matching over 10 bases. Germline V gene data show CDR1 as SGDLS and CDR2 as YYNGEE. The J segment lost 7 bases and the V segment lost 4 bases, leaving 23 bases of the junction unmatched. The CDR3 consists of 19 residues. The CDR3 DNA reads as TGTGCCAGCAGCCCCGGGGGGGGGACTAGCGAAACGCCCTACTGGGAGCAGTACTTC. Translating gives CASSPGGGTSETPYWEQYF.